Listed below are T cell receptor beta chains from one sample, sequenced in a study of blood T cell repertoires in COVID-19. TCRdb's copy holds only in-frame clones and misses some; the assay was immunoSEQ multiplex PCR. Of about 230,000 clones in the sample, roughly 84% were seen once. The source material was peripheral blood. The source of these receptors is a man aged 35-49 years who had recovered from COVID-19. CDR3s include the opening cysteine and the closing phenylalanine or tryptophan. The D gene is left open where the match is weak. Size is omitted from some rows. Given values are once, few, many or a class for expanded clones.

>TRBV11-2|TRBJ2-1|-|TRBD2
CASSPRTSGVLGEQFF
TGTGCCAGCAGCCCCCGGACTAGCGGGGTCCTCGGTGAGCAGTTCTTC
>TRBV14|TRBJ2-1|-|-
CASSPSTRVMVNEQFF
TGTGCCAGCAGCCCATCGACCCGGGTTATGGTCAATGAGCAGTTCTTC
>TRBV6-5|TRBJ2-7|-|TRBD1
CASSYEGTGDYEQYF
TGTGCCAGCAGTTACGAGGGGACAGGGGACTACGAGCAGTACTTC
>TRBV30|TRBJ1-1|-|-
CAWKVGGFTEAFF
TGTGCCTGGAAGGTGGGGGGTTTCACTGAAGCTTTCTTT
>TRBV6-6|TRBJ2-5|-|-
CASSLGLGGYQETQYF
TGTGCCAGCAGTTTGGGACTTGGCGGGTACCAAGAGACCCAGTACTTC
>TRBV18|TRBJ2-7|once|TRBD1
CASSGQANEQYF
TGTGCCAGCTCAGGACAGGCAAACGAGCAGTACTTC
>TRBV2|TRBJ1-1|-|-
CASILGVEAFF
TGTGCCAGCATCCTTGGAGTTGAAGCTTTCTTT
>TRBV11-2|TRBJ2-4|-|-
CASSQTEVAKNIQYF
TGTGCCAGCAGCCAGACTGAAGTGGCCAAAAACATTCAGTACTTC
>TRBV5-1|TRBJ2-4|-|-
CASSLVPGLAKNIQYF
TGCGCCAGCAGCTTGGTTCCCGGACTAGCCAAAAACATTCAGTACTTC
>TRBV6-2/TRBV6-3|TRBJ2-5|-|-
CASTPTGIKTQYF
TGTGCCAGCACCCCGACTGGAATAAAGACCCAGTACTTC
>TRBV4-3|TRBJ2-1|-|-
CASSQDDGLRRFF
TGCGCCAGCAGCCAAGATGACGGACTAAGGCGGTTCTTC
>TRBV15|TRBJ1-1|many|-
CATSRAYSNSPNTEAFF
TGTGCCACCAGCAGAGCCTACTCCAACAGTCCGAACACTGAAGCTTTCTTT
>TRBV6-5|TRBJ1-6|-|TRBD1
CASSWDRGKSPLHF
TGTGCCAGCAGCTGGGACAGGGGGAAGTCACCCCTCCACTTT
>TRBV11-2|TRBJ1-3|-|-
CASSPIRRTAGSGNTIYF
TGTGCCAGCAGCCCCATTCGGCGGACAGCCGGCTCTGGAAACACCATATATTTT
>TRBV6-2/TRBV6-3|TRBJ2-7|-|-
CASSLGNEQYF
TGTGCCAGCAGTCTAGGAAACGAGCAGTACTTC
>TRBV7-2|TRBJ2-7|-|TRBD2
CASSSHLAGGTYEQYF
TGTGCCAGCAGCTCGCACCTAGCGGGAGGGACCTACGAGCAGTACTTC
>TRBV14|TRBJ2-7|-|TRBD1
CASSQSRDRYYEQYF
TGTGCCAGCAGCCAATCCCGGGACAGATACTACGAGCAGTACTTC
>TRBV6-2/TRBV6-3|TRBJ2-1|-|TRBD2
CASSYSGLAGSYNEQFF
TGTGCCAGCAGTTACTCAGGGCTAGCGGGCTCCTACAATGAGCAGTTCTTC
>TRBV27|TRBJ1-5|-|TRBD1
CASSRYRGDQPQHF
TGTGCCAGCAGTCGTTACAGGGGGGATCAGCCCCAGCATTTT
>TRBV25-1|TRBJ2-2|-|-
CASSYQGSGELFF
TGTGCCAGCAGTTATCAGGGATCCGGGGAGCTGTTTTTT
>TRBV9|TRBJ2-1|-|-
CASSVGTLYNEQFF
TGTGCCAGCAGCGTCGGGACTCTGTACAATGAGCAGTTCTTC
>TRBV3-1/TRBV3-2|TRBJ1-5|-|TRBD1
CASSQNTGEQPQHF
TGTGCCAGCAGCCAAAACACAGGGGAACAGCCCCAGCATTTT
>TRBV27|TRBJ2-1|-|TRBD2
CASSSRTSGYDYNEQFF
TGTGCCAGCAGTAGCCGGACTAGCGGGTATGACTACAATGAGCAGTTCTTC
>TRBV5-6|TRBJ2-7|-|-
CASSLWGDEQYF
TGTGCCAGCAGCTTATGGGGGGACGAGCAGTACTTC
>TRBV7-8|TRBJ1-5|-|-
CASSPMMSVTQPQHF
TGTGCCAGCAGCCCGATGATGTCGGTAACTCAGCCCCAGCATTTT
>TRBV6-2/TRBV6-3|TRBJ2-2|-|-
CASSYPRGGPGELFF
TGTGCCAGCAGTTACCCTCGGGGAGGTCCCGGGGAGCTGTTTTTT
>TRBV29-1|TRBJ2-7|-|-
CSVLRDSSGNEQYF
TGCAGCGTCCTTCGCGACAGTAGTGGCAACGAGCAGTACTTC
>TRBV18|TRBJ1-3|-|TRBD1
CASSVTGGAGNTIYF
TGTGCCAGCTCGGTCACAGGGGGCGCTGGAAACACCATATATTTT
>TRBV5-4|TRBJ2-3|-|TRBD1
CASSPGQTPDTQYF
TGTGCCAGCAGCCCGGGACAGACGCCAGATACGCAGTATTTT
>TRBV18|TRBJ2-1|-|-
CASSPAASAENEQFF
TGTGCCAGCTCACCGGCCGCTAGCGCTGAGAATGAGCAGTTCTTC
>TRBV2|TRBJ2-2|-|-
CASSAQGVTGELFF
TGTGCCAGCAGTGCGCAAGGGGTAACCGGGGAGCTGTTTTTT
>TRBV13|TRBJ2-1|-|TRBD2
CASRGTGGAYNEQFF
TGTGCCAGCAGGGGAACCGGGGGGGCTTACAATGAGCAGTTCTTC
>TRBV7-2|TRBJ2-1|-|TRBD2
CASSVSGGLDYNEQFF
TGTGCCAGCAGCGTTAGCGGGGGGCTTGACTACAATGAGCAGTTCTTC